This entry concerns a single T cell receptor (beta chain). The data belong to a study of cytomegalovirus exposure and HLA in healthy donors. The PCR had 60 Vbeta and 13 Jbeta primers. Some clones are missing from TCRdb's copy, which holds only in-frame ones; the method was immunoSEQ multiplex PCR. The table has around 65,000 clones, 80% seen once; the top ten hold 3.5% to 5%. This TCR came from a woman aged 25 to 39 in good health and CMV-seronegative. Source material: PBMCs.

The CDR3 DNA reads TGTGCCTGGAGGACTAGCGGGAGCTACAATGAGCAGTTCTTC. Translation: CAWRTSGSYNEQFF. The chain has TRBV30 and TRBJ2-1; the match to TRBD2 covers 12 bases. The CDR3 length is 14 residues. The germline V gene encodes CDR1 GTSNPN and CDR2 SVGIG (reference sequence). The V and J ends lost 3 bases and 3 bases, in that order; junction bases with no gene match: 0.